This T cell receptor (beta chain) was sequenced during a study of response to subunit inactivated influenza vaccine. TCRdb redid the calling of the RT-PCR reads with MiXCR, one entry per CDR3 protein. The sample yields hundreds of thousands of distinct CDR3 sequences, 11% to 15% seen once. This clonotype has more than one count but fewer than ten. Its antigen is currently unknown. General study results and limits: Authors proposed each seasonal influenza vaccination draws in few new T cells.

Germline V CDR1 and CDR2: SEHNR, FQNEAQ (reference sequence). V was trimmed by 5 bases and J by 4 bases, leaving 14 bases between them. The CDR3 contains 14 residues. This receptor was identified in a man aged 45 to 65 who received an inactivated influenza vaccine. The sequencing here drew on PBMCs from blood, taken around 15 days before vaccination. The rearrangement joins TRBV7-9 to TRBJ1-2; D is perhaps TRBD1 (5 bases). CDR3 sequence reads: CASSPSSGTYGYTF. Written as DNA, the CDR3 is TGTGCCAGCAGCCCCTCGAGCGGGACCTATGGCTACACCTTC.